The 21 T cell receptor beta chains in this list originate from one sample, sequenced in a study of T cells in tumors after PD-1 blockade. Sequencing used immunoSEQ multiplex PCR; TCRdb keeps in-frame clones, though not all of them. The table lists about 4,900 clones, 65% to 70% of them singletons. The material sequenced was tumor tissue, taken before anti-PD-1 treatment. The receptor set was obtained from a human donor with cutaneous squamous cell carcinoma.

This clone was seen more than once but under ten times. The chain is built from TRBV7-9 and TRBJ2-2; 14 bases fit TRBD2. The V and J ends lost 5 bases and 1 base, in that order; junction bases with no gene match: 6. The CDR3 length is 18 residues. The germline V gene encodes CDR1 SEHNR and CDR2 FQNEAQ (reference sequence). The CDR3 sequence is CASSQTSGGAENTGELFF. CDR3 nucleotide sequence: TGTGCCAGCAGCCAGACTAGCGGGGGGGCAGAGAACACCGGGGAGCTGTTTTTT.

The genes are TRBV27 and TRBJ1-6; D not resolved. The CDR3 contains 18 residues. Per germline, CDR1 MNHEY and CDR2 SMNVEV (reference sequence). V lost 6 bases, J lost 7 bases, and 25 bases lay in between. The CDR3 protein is CASRSGLGGQPANSPLHF. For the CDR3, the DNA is TGTGCCAGCAGATCGGGTTTAGGAGGCCAGCCAGCCAATTCACCCCTCCACTTT.

The CDR3 loop is CASSESRRDRIRQPQHF. The DNA for the CDR3 is TGTGCCAGCAGTGAATCCCGCAGAGACCGAATCAGGCAGCCCCAGCATTTT. The gene calls are TRBV6-1 and TRBJ1-5, with unresolved D. The germline V and J ends were trimmed by 2 bases and 7 bases, with 21 bases remaining between them. Germline V gene data show CDR1 as MNHNS and CDR2 as SASEGT. The CDR3 totals 17 residues.

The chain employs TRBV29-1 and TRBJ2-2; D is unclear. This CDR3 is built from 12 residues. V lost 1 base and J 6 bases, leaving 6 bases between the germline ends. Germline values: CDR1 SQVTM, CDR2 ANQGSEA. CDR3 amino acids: CSVEVSPGELFF. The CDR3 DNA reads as TGCAGCGTTGAAGTTAGCCCCGGGGAGCTGTTTTTT.

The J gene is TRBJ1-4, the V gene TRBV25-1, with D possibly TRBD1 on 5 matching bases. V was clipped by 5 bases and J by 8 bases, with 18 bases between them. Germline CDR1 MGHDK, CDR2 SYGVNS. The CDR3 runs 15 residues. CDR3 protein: CASSPPLGGREKLFF. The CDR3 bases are TGTGCCAGCAGTCCCCCCTTGGGGGGGAGGGAAAAACTGTTTTTT.

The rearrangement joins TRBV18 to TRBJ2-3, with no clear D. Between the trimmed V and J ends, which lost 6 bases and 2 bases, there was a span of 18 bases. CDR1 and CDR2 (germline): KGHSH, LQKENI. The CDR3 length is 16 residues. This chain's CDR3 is CASSPRPVSDTDTQYF. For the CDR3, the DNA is TGTGCCAGCTCCCCCCGGCCGGTTTCAGACACAGATACGCAGTATTTT.

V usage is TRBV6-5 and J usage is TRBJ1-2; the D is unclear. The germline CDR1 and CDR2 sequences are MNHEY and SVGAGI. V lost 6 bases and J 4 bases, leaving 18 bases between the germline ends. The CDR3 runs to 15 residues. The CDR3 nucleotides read TGTGCCAGCAGACCTGGACTTAACCTCCCCTATGGCTACACCTTC. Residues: CASRPGLNLPYGYTF.

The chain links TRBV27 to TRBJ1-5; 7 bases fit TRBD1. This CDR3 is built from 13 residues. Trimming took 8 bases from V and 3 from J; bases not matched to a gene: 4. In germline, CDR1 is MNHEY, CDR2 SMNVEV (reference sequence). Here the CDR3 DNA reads TGTGCCAGCGGAGACAGGGTCAATCAGCCCCAGCATTTT. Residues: CASGDRVNQPQHF.

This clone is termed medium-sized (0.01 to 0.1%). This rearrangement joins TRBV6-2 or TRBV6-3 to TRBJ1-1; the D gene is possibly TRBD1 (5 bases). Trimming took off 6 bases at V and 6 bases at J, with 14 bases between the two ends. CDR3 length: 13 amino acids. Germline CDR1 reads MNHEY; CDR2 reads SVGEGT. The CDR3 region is CASSVRARAEAFF. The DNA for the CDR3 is TGTGCCAGCAGCGTCAGGGCCCGAGCTGAAGCTTTCTTT.

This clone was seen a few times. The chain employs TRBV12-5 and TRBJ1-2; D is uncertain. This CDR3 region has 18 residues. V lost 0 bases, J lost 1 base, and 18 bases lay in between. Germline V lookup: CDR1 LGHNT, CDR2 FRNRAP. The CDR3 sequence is CASGLVMVGPSFNYGYTF. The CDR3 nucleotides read TGTGCTAGTGGTTTGGTAATGGTGGGTCCCTCCTTTAACTATGGCTACACCTTC.

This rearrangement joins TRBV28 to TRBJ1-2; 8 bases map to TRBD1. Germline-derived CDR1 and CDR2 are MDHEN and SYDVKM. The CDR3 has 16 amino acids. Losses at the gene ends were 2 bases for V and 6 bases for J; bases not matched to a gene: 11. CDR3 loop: CASSLPGQGVMHGYTF. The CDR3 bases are TGTGCCAGCAGTTTACCCGGACAGGGCGTTATGCATGGCTACACCTTC.

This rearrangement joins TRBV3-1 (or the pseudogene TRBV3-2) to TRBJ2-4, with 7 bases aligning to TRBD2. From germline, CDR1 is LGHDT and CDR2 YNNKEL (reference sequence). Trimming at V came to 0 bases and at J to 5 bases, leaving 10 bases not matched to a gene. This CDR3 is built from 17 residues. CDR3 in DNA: TGTGCCAGCAGCCAAGAGCCGGGAGTAAGCGGGGAAAACATTCAGTACTTC. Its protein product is CASSQEPGVSGENIQYF.

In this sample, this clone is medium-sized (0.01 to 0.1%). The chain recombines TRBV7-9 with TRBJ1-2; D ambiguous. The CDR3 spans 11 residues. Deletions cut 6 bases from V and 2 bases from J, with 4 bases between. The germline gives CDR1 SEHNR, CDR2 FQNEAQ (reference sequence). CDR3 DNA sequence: TGTGCCAGCAGTTCGAACTATGGCTACACCTTC. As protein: CASSSNYGYTF.

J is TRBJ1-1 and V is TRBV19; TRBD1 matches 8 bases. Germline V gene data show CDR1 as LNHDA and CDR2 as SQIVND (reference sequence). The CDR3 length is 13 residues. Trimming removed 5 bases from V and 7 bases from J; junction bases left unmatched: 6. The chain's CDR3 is CASSPLRGLEAFF. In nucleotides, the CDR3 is TGTGCCAGTAGTCCCCTCAGGGGGCTTGAAGCTTTCTTT.

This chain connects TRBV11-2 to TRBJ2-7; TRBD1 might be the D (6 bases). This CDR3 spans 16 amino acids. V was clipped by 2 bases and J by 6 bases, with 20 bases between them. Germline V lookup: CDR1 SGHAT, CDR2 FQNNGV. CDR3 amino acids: CASSLTAGVGLSEQYF. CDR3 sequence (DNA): TGTGCCAGCAGCTTAACGGCAGGGGTGGGGTTGAGCGAGCAGTACTTC.

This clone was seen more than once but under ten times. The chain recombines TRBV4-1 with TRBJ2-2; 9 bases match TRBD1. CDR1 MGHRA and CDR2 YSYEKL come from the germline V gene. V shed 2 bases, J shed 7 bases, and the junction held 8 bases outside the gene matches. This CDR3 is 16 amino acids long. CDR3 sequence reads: CASSQQQGAPGGELFF. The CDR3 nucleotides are TGCGCCAGCAGCCAACAACAGGGGGCGCCTGGCGGGGAGCTGTTTTTT.

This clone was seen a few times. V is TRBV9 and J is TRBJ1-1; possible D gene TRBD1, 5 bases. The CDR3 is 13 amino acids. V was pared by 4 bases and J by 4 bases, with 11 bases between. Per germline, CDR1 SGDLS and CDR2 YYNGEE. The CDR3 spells CASSFGGGTEAFF. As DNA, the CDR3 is TGTGCCAGCAGCTTCGGTGGGGGCACTGAAGCTTTCTTT.

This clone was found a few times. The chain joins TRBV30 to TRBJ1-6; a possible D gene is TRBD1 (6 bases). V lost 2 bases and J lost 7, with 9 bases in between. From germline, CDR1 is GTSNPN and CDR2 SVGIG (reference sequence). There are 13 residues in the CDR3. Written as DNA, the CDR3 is TGTGCCTGGAGTTCCACAGGGAATTCACCCCTCCACTTT. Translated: CAWSSTGNSPLHF. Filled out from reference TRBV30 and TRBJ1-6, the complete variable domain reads SQTIHQWPATLVQPVGSPLSLECTVEGTSNPNLYWYRQAAGRGLQLLFYSVGIGQISSEVPQNLSASRPQDRQFILSSKKLLLSDSGFYLCAWSSTGNSPLHFGNGTRLTVT.

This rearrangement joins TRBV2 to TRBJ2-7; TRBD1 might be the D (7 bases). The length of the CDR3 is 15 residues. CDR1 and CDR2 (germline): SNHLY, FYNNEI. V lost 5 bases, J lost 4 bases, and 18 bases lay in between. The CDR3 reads CASSTYGGGLYEQYF. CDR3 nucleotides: TGTGCCAGCAGTACCTACGGAGGGGGCCTATACGAGCAGTACTTC.

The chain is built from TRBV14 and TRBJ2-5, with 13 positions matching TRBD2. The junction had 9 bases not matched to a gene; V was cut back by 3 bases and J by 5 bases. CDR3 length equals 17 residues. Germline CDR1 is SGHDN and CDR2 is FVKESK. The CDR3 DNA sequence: TGTGCCAGCAGCCACGGACTAGCGGGGGCCCAAGGGGAGACCCAGTACTTC. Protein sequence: CASSHGLAGAQGETQYF.

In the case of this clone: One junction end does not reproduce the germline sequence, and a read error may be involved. CDR3 nucleotides: TGTGCCATCAGTGAAGCGGGGAACGCTGAAGCTTTCTTT. This gives the protein CAISEAGNAEAFF. V and J are TRBV10-3 and TRBJ1-1; D not certain. Germline lookup yields CDR1 ENHRY and CDR2 SYGVKD. The CDR3 covers 13 residues.